This TCR beta chain was captured in a study of CD8+CD57+ T cells in acquired aplastic anemia. The J segment lost 0 bases and the V segment lost 0 bases, leaving 2 bases of the junction unmatched. The CDR3 sequence is 15 residues long. Germline V lookup: CDR1 DFQATT, CDR2 SNEGSKA (reference sequence). The study profiled TCR beta VDJ and CDR3 using genomic DNA as template. TCRdb called the reads again in MiXCR, with one record for every CDR3 protein. The data hold fewer than 250,000 distinct CDR3 sequences, with about half observed a single time. Many counts were recorded for this clonotype. The TCR comes from a human donor in good health, serving as a control. Sequencing was carried out using sorted CD4+, CD8+, or CD8+CD57+ T cells (not recorded which) from PBMCs. The rearrangement uses TRBV20-1 and TRBJ2-1; 7 positions match TRBD2. The CDR3 DNA reads as TGCAGTGCTAGAGATCGCGGGAGCTCCTACAATGAGCAGTTCTTC. Its protein product is CSARDRGSSYNEQFF.